Sequencing of this T cell receptor (beta chain) was carried out in a study of T-cell reconstitution after alpha-beta-depleted transplantation in children. Turning to this clonotype: Its specificity is unknown.

General study points: At around two months after transplant, the alpha-beta T cells were reportedly derived from several hundred expanded clones that came from non-depleted graft cells. Diversity and T-cell counts at one year after transplant derived mostly from new T cells. In some patients, recipient T cells and intrathymic progenitors surviving conditioning explained high day-60 diversity.

The TCRbeta library incorporated unique molecular identifiers. TCRdb processed the PCR reads anew with MiXCR; each CDR3 protein has one entry. The table includes 450,000 to 550,000 distinct CDR3 sequences, about an eighth detected once. In germline, CDR1 is DFQATT, CDR2 SNEGSKA (reference sequence). The V gene lost 3 bases and the J gene lost 0 bases, with 11 bases spanning the gap. The CDR3 runs to 14 residues. The chain couples TRBV20-1 to TRBJ1-1; D is perhaps TRBD1 (5 bases). Sequencing was performed on PBMCs, mostly from graft donor cells, taken 180 days after TCRalphabeta/CD19-depleted stem cell transplant. The TCR sequence derives from a female patient aged 2-9 years who had a stem cell transplant for aplastic anemia, so the T cells may come from the graft donor. The CDR3 DNA reads TGCAGTGCTAGTCCAGGGTCCATGAACACTGAAGCTTTCTTT. This gives the protein CSASPGSMNTEAFF.